This TCR beta chain is from a study of blood T cell repertoires in COVID-19. Background on the study: Specimens from acute and convalescent COVID-19 originated in the United States, Italy and Spain. The cDNA or gDNA used as material had been derived from T cells, B-cell-depleted T cells, or PBMCs.

As originally analysed: Amplification of reference gene primers provided the estimated nucleated cell counts. TCRdb keeps only in-frame clones here, not all; method: immunoSEQ multiplex PCR. The V and J calls and clone size come from that table; D and trimming were worked out from the DNA. The table lists about 160,000 clones, 70% to 80% of them singletons. J was trimmed by 5 bases and V by 3 bases; bases with no gene match: 4. This CDR3 is built from 14 residues. The germline V gene encodes CDR1 SGHRS and CDR2 YFSETQ. V usage is TRBV5-1 and J usage is TRBJ2-5; 10 bases agree with TRBD1. The clonotype originates from a man aged 55 to 70 with acute or convalescent COVID-19. What was sequenced was peripheral blood. CDR3 region: CASSWDRGLETQYF. DNA for the CDR3: TGCGCCAGCAGCTGGGACAGGGGATTGGAGACCCAGTACTTC.